The sequence of this T cell receptor beta chain was determined in a study of regulatory T cells in long-lasting Graves disease. In building TCR beta libraries, iRepertoire HTBI primers were used together with Arm-PCR of CDR3 regions. TCRdb processed the multiplex PCR reads anew with MiXCR; each CDR3 protein has one entry. The repertoire consists of roughly 450,000 distinct CDR3 sequences, with around 21% occurring once and the leading ten covering about 8.3%. The CDR3 runs 15 residues. Between the trimmed V and J ends, which lost 5 bases and 7 bases, there was a span of 18 bases. Germline CDR1 is MDHEN and CDR2 is SYDVKM. Described time point: persistent/refractory GD, antithyroid drugs over 5 years with positive TRAb. Making the TCR library involved RNA that had been extracted from PBMCs. Turning to this clonotype: A much larger clone is a single base away; this may be a read error.

Material: peripheral blood mononuclear cells (PBMCs), obtained when the disease was refractory, from a patient treated with antithyroid drugs. The origin of this receptor is a female donor with Graves disease. The gene calls are TRBV28 and TRBJ1-5, with D possibly TRBD1 on 6 matching bases. The CDR3 nucleotides are TGTGCCAGCAGTATCCCATTACAGGGTATCCAGCCCCAGCATTTT. It translates to CASSIPLQGIQPQHF. Drawing the rest from reference TRBV28 and TRBJ1-5, the complete variable domain is DVKVTQSSRYLVKRTGEKVFLECVQDMDHENMFWYRQDPGLGLRLIYFSYDVKMKEKGDIPEGYSVSREKKERFSLILESASTNQTSMYLCASSIPLQGIQPQHFGDGTRLSIL.